A selection of T cell receptor beta chains follows, all from one sample in a study of T cell responses to AZD1222 COVID-19 vaccine. Assay used: immunoSEQ multiplex PCR; TCRdb lists only in-frame clones, some missing. Of about 100,000 clones in the sample, approximately 91% are singletons; the top ten hold about 1.5%. Sequences were derived from peripheral blood, sampled on day 0 of AZD1222 vaccination. The receptors come from an adult in good health. The CDR3 runs from the conserved cysteine through the conserved F or W. Each record gives: clone size, V gene, D gene, J gene, CDR3 DNA, CDR3 protein. The D gene is left open where the match is weak. Expanded clones get a size class; other rows say once, few or many, or leave the size out.

>once|TRBV4-1|.|TRBJ1-4
TGCGCCAGCAGCCAAGATTTTGGTAATGAAAAACTGTTTTTT
CASSQDFGNEKLFF
>.|TRBV11-2|TRBD1|TRBJ1-1
TGTGCCAGCAGTATTACAGGGGGGAGTACTGAAGCTTTCTTT
CASSITGGSTEAFF
>.|TRBV25-1|TRBD1|TRBJ1-1
TGTGCCAGCAGCCCACAGGGGTATAACACTGAAGCTTTCTTT
CASSPQGYNTEAFF
>.|TRBV7-8|.|TRBJ1-6
TGTGCCAGCAGCCTCGACAGTAAAAGGGATTCACCCCTCCACTTT
CASSLDSKRDSPLHF
>.|TRBV29-1|.|TRBJ1-1
TGCAGCGCCGATCAGGGAGGTGAAGCTTTCTTT
CSADQGGEAFF
>once|TRBV7-3|.|TRBJ2-1
TGTGCCAGCAGCGGAGGGGGTCGGAAGCAGTTCTTC
CASSGGGRKQFF
>.|TRBV9|.|TRBJ2-1
TGTGCCAGCAGCCCCACTCCCCCTCGATCCTACAATGAGCAGTTCTTC
CASSPTPPRSYNEQFF
>.|TRBV7-2|TRBD1|TRBJ1-5
TGTGCCAGCAGCCCAGGGGGGGGGACAGTCAATCAGCCCCAGCATTTT
CASSPGGGTVNQPQHF
>.|TRBV7-9|TRBD2|TRBJ2-7
TGTGCCAGCAGCTTGGTAGCGGGAGGGCCCAACGAGCAGTACTTC
CASSLVAGGPNEQYF
>.|TRBV28|TRBD1|TRBJ1-5
TGTGCCAGCAGCACGGACAGGGAGGGGGATCAGCCCCAGCATTTT
CASSTDREGDQPQHF
>few|TRBV27|.|TRBJ1-1
TGTGCCAGCAGTTTGAATGGTCTTGGGGCTGAAGCTTTCTTT
CASSLNGLGAEAFF
>.|TRBV28|.|TRBJ1-3
TGTGCCAGCTGGGAGGCAGGGCAATATCGGAACACCATATATTTT
CASWEAGQYRNTIYF
>once|TRBV7-8|TRBD2|TRBJ2-1
TGTGCCAGCAGCTTAGCTCGAGGACTAGCGGGATCTAACAATGAGCAGTTCTTC
CASSLARGLAGSNNEQFF
>.|TRBV5-4|TRBD2|TRBJ2-3
TGTGCCAGCAGCTCGGGACTAGCGGGAGGGCCAGGGGATACGCAGTATTTT
CASSSGLAGGPGDTQYF
>few|TRBV5-1|TRBD2|TRBJ2-3
TGCGCCAGCAGCTTTCTCCTATCGGCGGGAGTTGAAGGAGATACGCAGTATTTT
CASSFLLSAGVEGDTQYF
>.|TRBV5-6|.|TRBJ2-7
TGTGCCAGCAGCGTTTACTACGAGCAGTACTTC
CASSVYYEQYF
>.|TRBV10-1|TRBD2|TRBJ2-1
TGCGCCAGGCCCTTTTGGACTAGCGGGAGTAAAAGCAATGAGCAGTTCTTC
CARPFWTSGSKSNEQFF
>.|TRBV7-9|.|TRBJ2-5
TGTGCCAGCAGCTTAGAAATAGCTCGGCGAGAGACCCAGTACTTC
CASSLEIARRETQYF
>few|TRBV21-1|.|TRBJ2-7
TGTGCCAGCAGCACTCACTCGATCCTCTCCTACGAGCAGTACTTC
CASSTHSILSYEQYF
>once|TRBV7-6|.|TRBJ2-1
TGTGCCAGCAGCTTAGGACGCCCCTCCTACAATGAGCAGTTCTTC
CASSLGRPSYNEQFF
>.|TRBV5-1|.|TRBJ1-1
TGCGCCAGCAGCACCCAGGGACTGGGAAACACTGAAGCTTTCTTT
CASSTQGLGNTEAFF
>.|TRBV11-2|.|TRBJ1-2
TGTGCCAGCAGCTTAGGGATGCGAGTCCACTTCCTACTTAACTATGGCTACACCTTC
CASSLGMRVHFLLNYGYTF
>.|TRBV18|TRBD1|TRBJ1-2
TGTGCCAGCTCACCATCGCAGGGGGAACCCTATGGCTACACCTTC
CASSPSQGEPYGYTF
>.|TRBV7-7|TRBD2|TRBJ2-3
TGTGCTAGTCCCCGAGGGCCTAGCGGGAGGGTTACAGATACGCAGTATTTT
CASPRGPSGRVTDTQYF
>medium-sized|TRBV5-1|TRBD1|TRBJ2-2
TGCGCCAGCAGCTGGGGACAGGGGCACACCGGGGAGCTGTTTTTT
CASSWGQGHTGELFF
>.|TRBV28|.|TRBJ1-5
TGTGCCAGCAGTTTTCTTTTTGGAGAGAATCAGCCCCAGCATTTT
CASSFLFGENQPQHF
>.|TRBV10-2|.|TRBJ2-7
TGCGCCAGCAGTGCTAGCTCCTACGAGCAGTACTTC
CASSASSYEQYF
>.|TRBV18|.|TRBJ2-1
TGTGCCAGCTCACCACCTGTTAGCCCCGGGGGTGAGCAGTTCTTC
CASSPPVSPGGEQFF
>.|TRBV5-6|.|TRBJ2-6
TGTGCCAGCAGCTTGGACCTCTCTGGGGCCAACGTCCTGACTTTC
CASSLDLSGANVLTF
>.|TRBV14|.|TRBJ1-1
TGTGCCAGCAGCCAAGATCTCGGCCAGGCCGGCACTGAAGCTTTCTTT
CASSQDLGQAGTEAFF
>.|TRBV27|.|TRBJ2-1
TGTGCCAGCAGTTTCTACAACACCTACAATGAGCAGTTCTTC
CASSFYNTYNEQFF
>.|TRBV6-4|.|TRBJ1-2
TGTGCCAGCAGGGACCCTGGGAACTATGGCTACACCTTC
CASRDPGNYGYTF
>.|TRBV19|TRBD2|TRBJ2-2
TGTGCCAGTACCATGGGGACTAGCGGCACCGGGGAGCTGTTTTTT
CASTMGTSGTGELFF
>.|TRBV28|.|TRBJ2-3
TGTGCCAGCAGCCTAACTAACCAGGGCACAGATACGCAGTATTTT
CASSLTNQGTDTQYF
>.|TRBV2|TRBD1|TRBJ2-1
TGTGCCAGCAGTGAACAAGGGGCCGGGACAGGGGGCATAGGGCAGTTCTTC
CASSEQGAGTGGIGQFF
>.|TRBV3-1/TRBV3-2|.|TRBJ2-1
TGTGCCAGCAGCCCAGGACCGCTCAGCTCGTGGGTAGGTGAGCAGTTCTTC
CASSPGPLSSWVGEQFF
>.|TRBV28|TRBD1|TRBJ2-7
TGTGCCAGCAGTTTATTGTACGACAGGGGAGCCTACGAGCAGTACTTC
CASSLLYDRGAYEQYF
>few|TRBV5-8|.|TRBJ2-7
TGTGCCAGCAGCCTGGAGATCGGGGCCGAGCAGTACTTC
CASSLEIGAEQYF
>.|TRBV6-6|.|TRBJ1-3
TGTGCCAGCGTCGGAAACACCATATATTTT
CASVGNTIYF
>.|TRBV7-9|.|TRBJ2-2
TGTGCCAGCAGCTCCGATCCCGGCCTCCGCCAGCTGTTTTTT
CASSSDPGLRQLFF
>.|TRBV2|TRBD2|TRBJ2-1
TGTGCCAGCAGTGAGACTAGCGGGAACAATGAGCAGTTCTTC
CASSETSGNNEQFF
>.|TRBV19|.|TRBJ1-2
TGTGCCAGTAGTATAGTGAAAATCCATGGGTATGGCTACACCTTC
CASSIVKIHGYGYTF
>.|TRBV3-1/TRBV3-2|.|TRBJ1-2
TGTGCCAGCAGCCAAGGAAGAGGACAGCTATATGGCTACACCTTC
CASSQGRGQLYGYTF
>.|TRBV19|.|TRBJ1-1
TGTGCCAGTAGTAACGGGCACAGGGAGGCTGAAGCTTTCTTT
CASSNGHREAEAFF
>.|TRBV7-8|TRBD1|TRBJ2-7
TGTGCCAGCAGCTCAACGGGACAGACCTACGAGCAGTACTTC
CASSSTGQTYEQYF
>once|TRBV6-5|.|TRBJ2-2
TGTGCCAGCTCGCTTAGGGGGGAATCCGGGGAGCTGTTTTTT
CASSLRGESGELFF
>.|TRBV30|.|TRBJ1-5
TGTGCCTGGAGTGTAGAAGGGAGGCAGCCCCAGCATTTT
CAWSVEGRQPQHF
>.|TRBV2|.|TRBJ2-5
TGTGCCAGCAGTGAGGGGCAGGGTTTAAAGACCCAGTACTTC
CASSEGQGLKTQYF
>.|TRBV5-1|.|TRBJ2-3
TGCGCCAGCAGCCCGGACAAGGCTGCAGATACGCAGTATTTT
CASSPDKAADTQYF
>.|TRBV6-5|.|TRBJ2-7
TGTGCCAGCAGTTACTCAGGCCTAGGGTACGAGCAGTACTTC
CASSYSGLGYEQYF
>.|TRBV3-1/TRBV3-2|TRBD1|TRBJ2-7
TGTGCCAGCAGCCACCTAGGGACAGGGGGGAACTCCTACGAGCAGTACTTC
CASSHLGTGGNSYEQYF
>.|TRBV5-5|TRBD1|TRBJ2-7
TGTGCCAGCAGCTTGTGGGACAGGGCGTACGAGCAGTACTTC
CASSLWDRAYEQYF
>.|TRBV7-3|TRBD2|TRBJ2-1
TGTGCCAGCAGCCCAACACTAACTGCGGGGGGCAGTGAGCAGTTCTTC
CASSPTLTAGGSEQFF
>.|TRBV10-3|.|TRBJ1-5
TGTGCCATCAGGGGGGGAACCGAGGGGAGTGGTCAGCCCCAGCATTTT
CAIRGGTEGSGQPQHF
>.|TRBV10-3|.|TRBJ2-2
TGTGCCATCAGTGAAGGCACCGGGGAGCTGTTTTTT
CAISEGTGELFF
>few|TRBV19|.|TRBJ1-1
TGTGCCAGTAGTTTACAGGGTAACACTGAAGCTTTCTTT
CASSLQGNTEAFF
>.|TRBV29-1|TRBD1|TRBJ1-2
TGCAGCGTTCAGGGGGCCGAAGGTGGCTACACCTTC
CSVQGAEGGYTF
>.|TRBV6-5|.|TRBJ2-1
TGTGCCAGCAGTCCCCGACTTGGCAATGAGCAGTTCTTC
CASSPRLGNEQFF
>few|TRBV5-1|.|TRBJ1-2
TGCGCCAGCAGCCCGAATCCTACGACAGTTTTCTATGGCTACACCTTC
CASSPNPTTVFYGYTF
>.|TRBV2|.|TRBJ2-3
TGTGCCAGCAGTGGAGGGGGGACGGGAACAGATACGCAGTATTTT
CASSGGGTGTDTQYF